One and the same sample provided the 14 T cell receptor beta chains below, sequenced in a study of response to subunit inactivated influenza vaccine. Each CDR3 protein gets one entry after TCRdb re-called the RT-PCR reads with MiXCR. Of fewer than 600,000 distinct CDR3 sequences listed, approximately 7.3% are singletons. The specimen was PBMCs from blood, collected 23 months after vaccination. The receptors were sampled from a man aged 45-69 years who received an inactivated influenza vaccine.

This clonotype has just a few counts. The J gene is TRBJ2-1, the V gene TRBV5-5; unclear D gene. CDR1 and CDR2 (germline): SGHKS, YYEKEE (reference sequence). Trimming pared 3 bases from V and 0 bases from J, leaving 10 bases between. The CDR3 extends over 15 amino acids. The DNA of the CDR3 is TGTGCCAGCAGCTCGACCGTGAGCTCCTACAATGAGCAGTTCTTC. Translated, it gives CASSSTVSSYNEQFF.

V and J are TRBV3-1 and TRBJ2-1; 10 bases agree with TRBD2. The CDR3 has 16 amino acids. CDR1 and CDR2 from the germline V gene are LGHDT and YNNKEL (reference sequence). V shed 3 bases, J shed 4 bases, and the junction held 6 bases outside the gene matches. In DNA, the CDR3 is TGTGCCAGCAGCCAGCCGGGACTAGCGTATTACAATGAGCAGTTCTTC. This encodes CASSQPGLAYYNEQFF.

The chain links TRBV28 to TRBJ2-1; the match to TRBD2 covers 10 bases. The germline V gene encodes CDR1 MDHEN and CDR2 SYDVKM. The V and J ends lost 7 bases and 6 bases, in that order; junction bases with no gene match: 0. This CDR3 is 12 amino acids long. The CDR3 loop reads CASTSGSNEQFF. Written as DNA, the CDR3 is TGTGCCAGCACTAGCGGGAGCAATGAGCAGTTCTTC.

This clonotype appeared many times. This sequence joins TRBV10-2 and TRBJ2-7; TRBD1 aligns across 8 bases. V lost 4 bases and J lost 6; bases outside the gene matches: 5. Germline CDR1 is WSHSY and CDR2 is SAAADI. The CDR3 has 13 amino acids. CDR3 DNA sequence: TGCGCCAGCAGTGCTTGGACAGGGATCGAGCAGTACTTC. Its protein product is CASSAWTGIEQYF.

The J gene is TRBJ2-4, the V gene TRBV27; D is undetermined. V lost 3 bases to trimming and J lost 6 bases, with 3 bases between them. The V gene's germline CDR1 is MNHEY and CDR2 SMNVEV (reference sequence). The CDR3 runs 11 residues. The CDR3 sequence: CASSFGNIQYF. In nucleotides, the CDR3 is TGTGCCAGCAGTTTTGGAAACATTCAGTACTTC.

Remarks on this clonotype: At one of its ends the junction is not consistent with the germline gene, which may arise from a read error. The chain combines TRBV6-4 with TRBJ1-1; 7 bases fit TRBD1. The CDR3 runs to 12 residues. Germline V gene lookup returns CDR1 MRHNA and CDR2 SNTAGT. The CDR3 here is CASSQQGKTISF. The CDR3, as DNA: TGTGCCAGCAGCCAACAGGGGAAAACCATCTCTTTT.

This clonotype was counted a few times. The genes are TRBV4-2 and TRBJ2-7, with 8 bases lining up with TRBD1. V shed 0 bases and J 3 bases; nucleotides not matched to a gene: 4. Germline-derived CDR1 and CDR2 are LGHNA and YNFKEQ. The CDR3 extends over 15 amino acids. In nucleotides, the CDR3 is TGTGCCAGCAGCCAAGAAACAGGGGGTTACTACGAGCAGTACTTC. It translates to CASSQETGGYYEQYF.

The rearrangement joins TRBV4-3 to TRBJ2-3, with D perhaps matching TRBD1 (6 bases). Deletions cut 4 bases from V and 1 base from J, with 12 bases between. There are 15 residues in the CDR3. Germline V gene data show CDR1 as LGHNA and CDR2 as YSLEER. The CDR3 DNA is TGCGCCAGCAGCCCACAGGGCGCGGGCACAGATACGCAGTATTTT. Its translation is CASSPQGAGTDTQYF.

This clonotype was observed at least ten times. The gene calls are TRBV4-3 and TRBJ2-7, with D unresolved. Germline V gene data show CDR1 as LGHNA and CDR2 as YSLEER. V dropped 0 bases and J dropped 4 bases, with 7 bases sitting between them. The CDR3 contains 13 residues. The CDR3 bases are TGCGCCAGCAGCCAAGATGGTGGGTACGAGCAGTACTTC. Translated, it gives CASSQDGGYEQYF.

This clonotype was observed at least ten times. This chain uses TRBV4-3 with TRBJ2-3; no firm D call. V lost 5 bases and J 2 bases, leaving 8 bases between the germline ends. CDR3 length: 13 residues. Germline assignment: CDR1 LGHNA and CDR2 YSLEER. The CDR3 loop reads CASSDANTDTQYF. DNA of the CDR3: TGCGCCAGCAGCGACGCTAACACAGATACGCAGTATTTT.

The V call is TRBV20-1, the J call TRBJ2-1; 11 nucleotides agree with TRBD2. The CDR3 is made up of 16 amino acids. From germline, CDR1 is DFQATT and CDR2 SNEGSKA (reference sequence). CDR3 DNA sequence: TGCAGCGCCGAGGAAGGACTAGCGGGCAATTACAATGAGCAGTTCTTC. It yields the protein CSAEEGLAGNYNEQFF.

This clonotype was seen only a few times. The chain couples TRBV7-8 to TRBJ2-1; TRBD1 matches at 10 bases. Germline-derived CDR1 and CDR2 are SGHVS and FQNEAQ. The CDR3 has 15 amino acids. With V trimmed by 4 bases and J by 3 bases, 3 bases remained unmatched. CDR3 in amino acids: CASSSRDRGYNEQFF. The CDR3 nucleotides read TGTGCCAGCAGCTCCCGGGACAGGGGCTACAATGAGCAGTTCTTC.

This clonotype was found a few times. The genes are TRBV12-3 or TRBV12-4 and TRBJ2-3, with D maybe TRBD1 (6 bases). The V end was cut by 5 bases, the J end by 4 bases, with 19 bases between. This CDR3 is 16 amino acids long. CDR3 region: CASSPGTSVSADTQYF. For the CDR3, the DNA is TGTGCCAGCAGTCCAGGGACATCGGTGAGCGCAGATACGCAGTATTTT.

The rearrangement uses TRBV27 and TRBJ1-1; TRBD1 aligns across 8 bases. V lost 6 bases, J lost 4 bases, and 7 bases stayed unmatched. Germline V lookup: CDR1 MNHEY, CDR2 SMNVEV (reference sequence). The CDR3 is 14 residues long. CDR3 sequence reads: CASRKDRAATEAFF. The CDR3, as DNA: TGTGCCAGCAGAAAGGACAGGGCGGCCACTGAAGCTTTCTTT.